This entry is about one T cell receptor (beta chain). CDR1 is SGHTA, CDR2 FQGNSA, per germline. The V end was cut by 5 bases, the J end by 0 bases, with 8 bases between. The CDR3 totals 14 residues. This specimen comes from a study of blood T cell repertoires in COVID-19. As for the study in general: Italy, Spain and the United States were the sources of the convalescent and acute COVID-19 samples.

Clones were sequenced by immunoSEQ multiplex PCR, and TCRdb holds only the in-frame ones, with some missing. The sample consists of roughly 220,000 clones, roughly 80% of them appearing once. The rearrangement links TRBV7-2 to TRBJ2-1; D gene unclear. This TCR was recovered from a woman in her sixties or seventies who had recovered from COVID-19. Sequencing input: peripheral blood. CDR3 in amino acids: CASSDPSSYNEQFF. In DNA form, the CDR3 reads TGTGCCAGCAGCGACCCTAGCTCCTACAATGAGCAGTTCTTC.